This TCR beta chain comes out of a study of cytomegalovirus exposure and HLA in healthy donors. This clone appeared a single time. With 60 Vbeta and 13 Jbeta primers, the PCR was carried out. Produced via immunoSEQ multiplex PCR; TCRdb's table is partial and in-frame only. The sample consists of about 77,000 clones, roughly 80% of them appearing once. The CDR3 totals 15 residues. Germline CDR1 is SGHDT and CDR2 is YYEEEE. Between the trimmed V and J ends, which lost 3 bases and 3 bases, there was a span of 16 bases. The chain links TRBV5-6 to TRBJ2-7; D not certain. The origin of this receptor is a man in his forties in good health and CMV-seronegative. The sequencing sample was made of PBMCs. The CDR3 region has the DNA TGTGCCAGCAGCTCAAATTACCAGGTTAACTACGAGCAGTACTTC. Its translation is CASSSNYQVNYEQYF.